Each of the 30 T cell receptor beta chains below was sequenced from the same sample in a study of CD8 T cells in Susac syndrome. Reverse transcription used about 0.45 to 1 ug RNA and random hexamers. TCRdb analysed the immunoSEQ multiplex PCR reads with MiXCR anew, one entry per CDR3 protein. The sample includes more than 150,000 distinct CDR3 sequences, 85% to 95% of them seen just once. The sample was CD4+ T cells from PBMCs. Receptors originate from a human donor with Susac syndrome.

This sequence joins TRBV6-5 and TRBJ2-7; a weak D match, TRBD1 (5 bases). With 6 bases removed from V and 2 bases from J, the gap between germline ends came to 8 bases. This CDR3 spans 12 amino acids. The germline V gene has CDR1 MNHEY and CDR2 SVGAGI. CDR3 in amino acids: CASRGAPYEQYF. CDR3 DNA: TGTGCCAGCAGAGGGGCTCCCTACGAGCAGTACTTC.

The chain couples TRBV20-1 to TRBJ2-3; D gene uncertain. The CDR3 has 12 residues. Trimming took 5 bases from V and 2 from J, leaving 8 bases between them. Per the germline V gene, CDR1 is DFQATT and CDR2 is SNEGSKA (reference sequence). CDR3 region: CSASVITDTQYF. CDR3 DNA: TGCAGTGCTTCCGTAATCACAGATACGCAGTATTTT.

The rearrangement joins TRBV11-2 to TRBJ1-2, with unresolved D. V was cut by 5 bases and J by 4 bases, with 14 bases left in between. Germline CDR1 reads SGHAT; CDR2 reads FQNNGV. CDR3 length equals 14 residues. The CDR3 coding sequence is TGTGCCAGCAGCAAAGCGGGGATCCCCTATGGCTACACCTTC. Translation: CASSKAGIPYGYTF. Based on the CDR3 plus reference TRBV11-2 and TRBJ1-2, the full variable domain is EAGVAQSPRYKIIEKRQSVAFWCNPISGHATLYWYQQILGQGPKLLIQFQNNGVVDDSQLPKDRFSAERLKGVDSTLKIQPAKLEDSAVYLCASSKAGIPYGYTFGSGTRLTVV.

DNA for the CDR3: TGTGCCAGCACCCTAATATTCGGCACTGAAGCTTTCTTT. Protein sequence: CASTLIFGTEAFF. J is TRBJ1-1 and V is TRBV12-3 or TRBV12-4; D ambiguous. Trimming took off 7 bases at V and 4 bases at J, with 13 bases between the two ends. The CDR3 consists of 13 residues.

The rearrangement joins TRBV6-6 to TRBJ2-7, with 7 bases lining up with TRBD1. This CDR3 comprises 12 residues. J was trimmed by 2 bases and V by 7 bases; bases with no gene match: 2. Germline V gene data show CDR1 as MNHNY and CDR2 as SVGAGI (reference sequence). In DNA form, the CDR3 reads TGTGCCAGCATGGACAGGCCCTACGAGCAGTACTTC. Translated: CASMDRPYEQYF.

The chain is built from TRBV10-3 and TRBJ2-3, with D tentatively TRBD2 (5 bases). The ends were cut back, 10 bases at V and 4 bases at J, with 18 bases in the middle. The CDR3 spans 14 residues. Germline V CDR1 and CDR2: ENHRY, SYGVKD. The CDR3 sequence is CATEDSGFADTQYF. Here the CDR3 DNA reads TGTGCCACCGAGGATTCGGGGTTTGCAGATACGCAGTATTTT.

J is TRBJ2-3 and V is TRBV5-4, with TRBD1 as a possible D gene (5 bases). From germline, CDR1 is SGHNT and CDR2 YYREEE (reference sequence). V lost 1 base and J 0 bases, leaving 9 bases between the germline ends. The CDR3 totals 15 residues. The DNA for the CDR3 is TGTGCCAGCAGCTTGCCAGGGCTTAGCACAGATACGCAGTATTTT. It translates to CASSLPGLSTDTQYF.

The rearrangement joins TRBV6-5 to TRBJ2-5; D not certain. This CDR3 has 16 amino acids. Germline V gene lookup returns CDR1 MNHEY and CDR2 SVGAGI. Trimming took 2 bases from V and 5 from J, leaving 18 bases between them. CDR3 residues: CASSYAPFPPGETQYF. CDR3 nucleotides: TGTGCCAGCAGTTACGCCCCCTTCCCGCCCGGGGAGACCCAGTACTTC.

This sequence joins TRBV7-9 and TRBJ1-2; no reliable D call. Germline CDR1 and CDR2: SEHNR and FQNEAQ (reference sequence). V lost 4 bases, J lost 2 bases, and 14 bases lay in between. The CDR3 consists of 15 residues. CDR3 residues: CASSSAAFVNYGYTF. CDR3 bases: TGTGCCAGCAGCTCGGCGGCATTCGTAAACTATGGCTACACCTTC.

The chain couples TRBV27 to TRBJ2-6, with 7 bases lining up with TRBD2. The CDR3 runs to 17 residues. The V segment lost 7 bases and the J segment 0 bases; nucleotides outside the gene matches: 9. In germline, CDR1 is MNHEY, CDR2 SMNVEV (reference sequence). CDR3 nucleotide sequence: TGTGCCAGCACCTTTCGGGGGGTGTCCTCTGGGGCCAACGTCCTGACTTTC. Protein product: CASTFRGVSSGANVLTF.

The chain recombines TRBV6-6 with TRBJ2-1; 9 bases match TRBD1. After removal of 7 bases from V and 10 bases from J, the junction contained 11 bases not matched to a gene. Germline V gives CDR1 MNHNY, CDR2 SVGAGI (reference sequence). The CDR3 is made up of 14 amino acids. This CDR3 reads CASTSRDRVKEQFF. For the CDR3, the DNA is TGTGCCAGCACTTCCCGGGACAGGGTAAAAGAGCAGTTCTTC.

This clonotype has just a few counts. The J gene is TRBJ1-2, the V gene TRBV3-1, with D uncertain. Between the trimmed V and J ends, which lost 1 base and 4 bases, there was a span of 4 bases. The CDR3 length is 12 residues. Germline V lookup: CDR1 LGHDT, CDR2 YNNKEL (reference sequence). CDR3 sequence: CASSQGGYGYTF. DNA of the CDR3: TGTGCCAGCAGCCAAGGGGGCTATGGCTACACCTTC.

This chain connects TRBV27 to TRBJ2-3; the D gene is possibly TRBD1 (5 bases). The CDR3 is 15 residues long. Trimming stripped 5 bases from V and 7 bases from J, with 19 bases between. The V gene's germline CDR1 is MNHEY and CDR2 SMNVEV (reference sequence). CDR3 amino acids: CASSPFLQGIHTQYF. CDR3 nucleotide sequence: TGTGCCAGCAGTCCCTTCCTCCAGGGCATCCATACGCAGTATTTT.

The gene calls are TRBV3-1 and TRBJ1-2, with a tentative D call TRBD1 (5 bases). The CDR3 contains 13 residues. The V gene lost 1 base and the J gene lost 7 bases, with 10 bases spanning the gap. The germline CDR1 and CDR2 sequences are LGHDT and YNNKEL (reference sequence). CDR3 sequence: CASSQGQLAGYTF. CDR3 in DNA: TGTGCCAGCAGCCAAGGACAGCTGGCTGGCTACACCTTC.

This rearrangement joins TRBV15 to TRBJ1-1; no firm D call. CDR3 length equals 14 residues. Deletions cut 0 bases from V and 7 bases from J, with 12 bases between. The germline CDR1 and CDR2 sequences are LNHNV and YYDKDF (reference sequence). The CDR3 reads CATSRDFLASEAFF. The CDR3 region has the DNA TGTGCCACCAGCAGAGATTTTCTCGCAAGTGAAGCTTTCTTT.

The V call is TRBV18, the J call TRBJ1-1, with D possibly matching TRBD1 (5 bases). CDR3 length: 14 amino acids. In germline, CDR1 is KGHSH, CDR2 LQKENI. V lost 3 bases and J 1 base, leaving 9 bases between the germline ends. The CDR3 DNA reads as TGTGCCAGCTCACCCGCGGGGGGGAACACTGAAGCTTTCTTT. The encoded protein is CASSPAGGNTEAFF. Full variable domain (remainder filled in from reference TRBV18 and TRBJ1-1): NAGVMQNPRHLVRRRGQEARLRCSPMKGHSHVYWYRQLPEEGLKFMVYLQKENIIDESGMPKERFSAEFPKEGPSILRIQQVVRGDSAAYFCASSPAGGNTEAFFGQGTRLTVV.

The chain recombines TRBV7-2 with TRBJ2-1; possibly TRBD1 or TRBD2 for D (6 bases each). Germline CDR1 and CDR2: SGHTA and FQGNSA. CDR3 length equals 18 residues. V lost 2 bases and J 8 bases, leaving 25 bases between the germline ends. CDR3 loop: CASSLNPRAIGGQHEQFF. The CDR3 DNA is TGTGCCAGCAGCTTAAACCCGAGGGCTATCGGGGGCCAGCATGAGCAGTTCTTC.

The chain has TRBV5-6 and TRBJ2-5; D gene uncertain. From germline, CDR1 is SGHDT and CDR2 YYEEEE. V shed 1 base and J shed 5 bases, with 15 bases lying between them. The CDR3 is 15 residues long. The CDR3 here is CASSLRSLRLETQYF. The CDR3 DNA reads TGTGCCAGCAGCTTGCGGTCCCTACGGTTGGAGACCCAGTACTTC.

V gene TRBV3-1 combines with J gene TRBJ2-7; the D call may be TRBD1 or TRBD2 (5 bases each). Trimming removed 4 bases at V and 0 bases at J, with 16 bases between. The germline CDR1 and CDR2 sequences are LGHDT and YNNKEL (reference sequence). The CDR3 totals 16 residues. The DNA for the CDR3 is TGTGCCAGCAGCCTGAGCTCCGGGACGTACTCCTACGAGCAGTACTTC. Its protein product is CASSLSSGTYSYEQYF.

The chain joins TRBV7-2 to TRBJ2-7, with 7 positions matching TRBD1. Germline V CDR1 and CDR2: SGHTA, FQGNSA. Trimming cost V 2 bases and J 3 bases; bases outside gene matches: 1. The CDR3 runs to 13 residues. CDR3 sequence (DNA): TGTGCCAGCAGCTTAACAGGGGTCTACGAGCAGTACTTC. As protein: CASSLTGVYEQYF.

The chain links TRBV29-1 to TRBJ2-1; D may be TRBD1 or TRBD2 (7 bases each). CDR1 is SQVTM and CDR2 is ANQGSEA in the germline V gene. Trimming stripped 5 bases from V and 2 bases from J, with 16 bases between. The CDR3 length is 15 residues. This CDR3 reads CSVLGRGGPYNEQFF. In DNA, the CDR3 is TGCAGCGTTTTGGGCAGGGGGGGCCCCTACAATGAGCAGTTCTTC.

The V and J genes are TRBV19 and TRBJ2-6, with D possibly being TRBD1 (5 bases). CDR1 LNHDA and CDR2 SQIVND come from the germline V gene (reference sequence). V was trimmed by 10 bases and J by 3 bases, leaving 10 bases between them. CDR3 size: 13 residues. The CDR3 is CATTGYGANVLTF. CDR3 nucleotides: TGTGCCACCACAGGTTATGGGGCCAACGTCCTGACTTTC.

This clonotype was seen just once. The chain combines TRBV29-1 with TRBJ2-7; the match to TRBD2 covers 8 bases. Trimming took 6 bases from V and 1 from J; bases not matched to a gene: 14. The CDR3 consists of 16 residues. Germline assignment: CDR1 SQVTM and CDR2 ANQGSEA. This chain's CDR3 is CSVSRPGRGVSYEQYF. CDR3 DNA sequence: TGCAGCGTCTCCCGGCCCGGGCGGGGGGTTTCCTACGAGCAGTACTTC.

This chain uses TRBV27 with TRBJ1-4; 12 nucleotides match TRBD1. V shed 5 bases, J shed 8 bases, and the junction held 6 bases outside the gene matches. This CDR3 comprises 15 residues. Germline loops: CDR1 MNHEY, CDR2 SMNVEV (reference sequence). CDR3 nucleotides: TGTGCCAGCAGTGCGTCCGGGACAGGGGGCGAAAAACTGTTTTTT. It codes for CASSASGTGGEKLFF.

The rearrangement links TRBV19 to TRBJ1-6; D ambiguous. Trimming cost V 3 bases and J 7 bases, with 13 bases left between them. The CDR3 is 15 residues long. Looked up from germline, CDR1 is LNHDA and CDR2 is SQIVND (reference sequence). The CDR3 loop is CASSMAAIGNSPLHF. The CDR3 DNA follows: TGTGCCAGTAGTATGGCGGCAATTGGCAATTCACCCCTCCACTTT.

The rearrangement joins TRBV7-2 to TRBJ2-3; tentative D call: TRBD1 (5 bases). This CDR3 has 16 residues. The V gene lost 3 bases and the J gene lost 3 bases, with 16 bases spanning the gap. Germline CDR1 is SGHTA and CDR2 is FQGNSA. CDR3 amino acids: CASSFQGGSSTDTQYF. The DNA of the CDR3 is TGTGCCAGCAGCTTCCAGGGTGGTTCCAGTACAGATACGCAGTATTTT.

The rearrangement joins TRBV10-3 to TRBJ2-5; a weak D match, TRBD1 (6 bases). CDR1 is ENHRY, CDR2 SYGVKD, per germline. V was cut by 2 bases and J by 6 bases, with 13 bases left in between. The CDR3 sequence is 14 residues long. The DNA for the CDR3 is TGTGCCATCAGTGAGGGGCAGGGGACGAAGACCCAGTACTTC. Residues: CAISEGQGTKTQYF.

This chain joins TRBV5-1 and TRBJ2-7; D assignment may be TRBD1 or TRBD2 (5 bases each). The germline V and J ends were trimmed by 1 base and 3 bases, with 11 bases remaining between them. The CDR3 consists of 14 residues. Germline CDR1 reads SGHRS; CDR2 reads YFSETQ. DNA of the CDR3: TGCGCCAGCAGCTTGAAGGGACCGGTCTACGAGCAGTACTTC. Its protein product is CASSLKGPVYEQYF.

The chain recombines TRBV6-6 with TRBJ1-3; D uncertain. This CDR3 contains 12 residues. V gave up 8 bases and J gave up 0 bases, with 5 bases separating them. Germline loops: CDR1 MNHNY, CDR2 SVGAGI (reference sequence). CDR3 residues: CASRNSGNTIYF. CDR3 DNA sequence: TGTGCCAGCCGAAACTCTGGAAACACCATATATTTT.

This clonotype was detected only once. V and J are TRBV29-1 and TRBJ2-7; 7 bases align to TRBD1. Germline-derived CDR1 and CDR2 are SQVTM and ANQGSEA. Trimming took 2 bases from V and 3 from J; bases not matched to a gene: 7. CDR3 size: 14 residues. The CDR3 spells CSVEKVTGYYEQYF. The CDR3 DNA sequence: TGCAGCGTTGAAAAAGTGACAGGGTACTACGAGCAGTACTTC.